This T cell receptor beta chain was sequenced during a study of neurological immune-mediated disorders (dated by TCRdb to the late 2010s). Study-wide context: Peripheral blood TCR-beta repertoires from patients with HTLV-I-associated myelopathy (HAM/TSP), patients with multiple sclerosis, and healthy controls were compared in the study using UMI-based sequencing. Alongside PBMC samples, the set of some 98 TCR-beta libraries contained longitudinal samples, technical triplicates, and paired CD4+ and CD8+ T-cell subsets that had been sorted. Of the approximately 68 subjects in the cohort, some 14 were HAM/TSP patients, approximately 34 were multiple sclerosis patients, and some 20 were healthy controls.

cDNA was synthesized by template-switch 5'RACE using a primer carrying a 10-nucleotide random unique molecular identifier by which each TCR transcript was tagged. Each sequencing run produced over 200 million TCR-beta sequences covering 15-18 subjects. The RNeasy kit was used for extraction of total RNA. The KAPA Real-time Library Amplification kit was used to amplify TCR-beta VDJ regions with primers for the TCR constant region and the 5'RACE anchor. Sample indexes and Illumina adaptors were added in a first PCR, and a second PCR then increased library yield. After purification with Ampure beads, the TCR product of roughly 650 bp was size-selected on a 2% E-gel SizeSelection system. Before pooling, library quality was checked on a Bioanalyzer, concentration was measured with Qubit, and libraries were quantified with the Kapa Library Quantification kit. Libraries were sequenced paired-end 2 x 150 bp on an Illumina HiSeq 2500. To increase sequence diversity, about 25-30% phiX was spiked into each library pool. Concerning the study's data processing: Quality-filtered reads were processed with the UMI-based MiGEC pipeline, and over 80% of raw TCR sequences were removed by the MiGEC pipeline during error correction. IMGT germline references were used for aligning VDJ genes, and each clonotype was defined as a unique CDR3 amino acid sequence together with its V-J genes. Clonal expansion, Shannon diversity and CDR3 relatedness were evaluated with VDJtools (CalcPairwiseDistances, ClusterSamples), while phylogenetic trees were built in CLCbio workbench. Expanded clones were defined as having at least 8 unique UMIs, based on coefficient-of-variation modelling across technical triplicates. TCRdb redid the processing of the public reads, applying fastp at Q25 and MiXCR, and retained in-frame beta chains. Rows with one shared CDR3 protein collapse into an entry with the most common genes and DNA. The V and J calls shown here were made by TCRdb, not taken from the authors' results. The sample includes 70,000 to 95,000 distinct CDR3 sequences, with approximately 17% observed a single time. The ten top clones hold over 15% of the sample.

Looking up the germline V gene yields CDR1 SGHVS and CDR2 FQNEAQ. The germline ends are 20 bases apart after V is trimmed by 4 bases and J by 5 bases. The CDR3 holds 16 amino acids from the cysteine to the phenylalanine. This entry keeps only the CDR3 DNA: 48 bases, framed from base 1. Study-wide findings and limitations: Expanded clones from different subjects shared no identical CDR3 amino acid sequences, which suggests that TCR-beta repertoires were private in all groups. TCR clonal expansion was highest in HAM/TSP patients and lowest in MS patients, with MS patients falling below even healthy controls.

Details on this clonotype: The specificity of this receptor is unknown. Per-base qualities were not stored, and no clone one base away is much larger.

Blood bank volunteers in Maryland, USA served as the healthy controls. Unsorted PBMC libraries were generated from 2 million PBMCs stored in RNAlater at -80 °C until RNA extraction. PBMCs were separated from peripheral blood using Ficoll-Hypaque density gradient centrifugation and then cryopreserved in liquid nitrogen. The sequence was collected from a woman in her forties in good health. The chain is encoded by TRBV7-8 joined to TRBJ2-5, with TRBD1 perhaps the D gene, on 6 matching bases. The specimen was PBMCs. CDR3 region: CASSSSTGSARETQYF. Read as DNA, the sequence is TGTGCCAGCAGCTCCTCGACAGGCTCAGCGAGGGAGACCCAGTACTTC.